These 9 T cell receptor beta chains were sequenced from one sample in a study of blood T cell repertoires in COVID-19. Produced via immunoSEQ multiplex PCR; TCRdb's table is partial and in-frame only. The sample lists some 200,000 clones, roughly 77% occurring once. The specimen sequenced was PBMCs or T cells enriched from blood (not recorded which). These receptors were taken from a man aged 40-55 years who had recovered from COVID-19.

This clone was detected a few times. The gene calls are TRBV10-1 and TRBJ1-6; D gene uncertain. Germline CDR1 is WNHNN and CDR2 is SYGVQD (reference sequence). The CDR3 sequence is 13 residues long. V was trimmed by 7 bases and J by 3 bases, leaving 7 bases between them. CDR3: CASKEGYNSPLHF. The CDR3 region has the DNA TGCGCCAGCAAGGAGGGCTATAATTCACCCCTCCACTTT.

This clone was recorded once. V is TRBV28 and J is TRBJ1-5; D unresolved. The CDR3 runs to 14 residues. V was cut by 10 bases and J by 4 bases, with 17 bases left in between. Germline V gene sequence: CDR1 MDHEN, CDR2 SYDVKM. The CDR3 bases are TGTGCCATCCGAAAACGTAGGGAGAATCAGCCCCAGCATTTT. The encoded protein is CAIRKRRENQPQHF.

The V and J genes are TRBV12-5 and TRBJ2-7; 8 bases fit TRBD1. The CDR3 loop spans 17 amino acids. The germline V gene has CDR1 LGHNT and CDR2 FRNRAP. Trimming took 0 bases from V and 2 from J; bases not matched to a gene: 9. The CDR3 region is CASGLVRTGWTTYEQYF. In DNA form, the CDR3 reads TGTGCTAGTGGTTTGGTAAGGACAGGGTGGACAACCTACGAGCAGTACTTC.

V gene TRBV7-9 combines with J gene TRBJ1-5, with 7 bases matching TRBD1. The germline V gene encodes CDR1 SEHNR and CDR2 FQNEAQ (reference sequence). J was trimmed by 0 bases and V by 3 bases; bases with no gene match: 2. This CDR3 has 15 amino acids. The CDR3 region is CASSFSGGSNQPQHF. The CDR3 nucleotides are TGTGCCAGCAGCTTTTCAGGGGGTAGCAATCAGCCCCAGCATTTT.

The chain uses TRBV30 and TRBJ1-2; D perhaps matches TRBD1 (5 bases). Germline CDR1 GTSNPN, CDR2 SVGIG (reference sequence). The CDR3 sequence is 13 residues long. Trimming removed 2 bases from V and 7 bases from J, with 14 bases in between. The chain's CDR3 is CAWSRQNIGGYTF. CDR3 DNA sequence: TGTGCCTGGAGTCGACAGAATATAGGTGGCTACACCTTC.

This clone has more than one count but fewer than ten. This chain joins TRBV7-9 and TRBJ1-1; D remains unclear. CDR1 and CDR2 (germline): SEHNR, FQNEAQ (reference sequence). CDR3 size: 14 residues. V lost 5 bases, J lost 6 bases, and 16 bases lay in between. The CDR3 loop is CASSHARRGPEAFF. The CDR3 coding sequence is TGTGCCAGCAGCCACGCCCGGCGAGGCCCTGAAGCTTTCTTT.

This sequence joins TRBV4-1 and TRBJ2-1, with TRBD2 matching 9 bases. With 2 bases clipped from V and 3 bases from J, the junction kept 5 bases outside the gene matches. CDR1 is MGHRA and CDR2 is YSYEKL in the germline V gene. The CDR3 covers 16 residues. CDR3 protein: CASSQKVAGDYNEQFF. The CDR3 nucleotides are TGCGCCAGCAGCCAAAAGGTAGCGGGAGACTACAATGAGCAGTTCTTC.

This clone has a handful of counts. The chain joins TRBV19 to TRBJ2-1; the D gene is possibly TRBD1 (6 bases). Germline-derived CDR1 and CDR2 are LNHDA and SQIVND (reference sequence). The CDR3 runs to 12 residues. V was cut by 3 bases and J by 10 bases, with 10 bases left in between. For the CDR3, the DNA is TGTGCCAGTAGTATCACAGGGTTCGAGCAGTTCTTC. This translates into CASSITGFEQFF.

The chain recombines TRBV7-8 with TRBJ1-5; possible D gene TRBD1, 6 bases. CDR1 SGHVS and CDR2 FQNEAQ come from the germline V gene. The CDR3 extends over 14 amino acids. With 5 bases removed from V and 5 bases from J, the gap between germline ends came to 13 bases. The CDR3 sequence: CASSRRDMDQPQHF. The CDR3 coding sequence is TGTGCCAGCAGCCGCCGGGACATGGATCAGCCCCAGCATTTT.